These 31 T cell receptor beta chains came from one sample sequenced in a study of cytomegalovirus exposure and HLA in healthy donors. The PCR ran on 60 Vbeta and 13 Jbeta primers. Data came from immunoSEQ multiplex PCR; TCRdb stores just in-frame clones and leaves some out. The sample includes tens of thousands of clones. Source material: PBMCs. These receptors were taken from a female donor in good health and CMV-seronegative.

The chain recombines TRBV4-3 with TRBJ2-1, with TRBD1 as a possible D gene (5 bases). Germline loops: CDR1 LGHNA, CDR2 YSLEER. This CDR3 contains 14 residues. V was trimmed by 3 bases and J by 5 bases, leaving 11 bases between them. CDR3 sequence: CASSHDKGDNEQFF. The CDR3 coding sequence is TGCGCCAGCAGCCACGATAAAGGGGACAATGAGCAGTTCTTC.

This chain joins TRBV4-3 and TRBJ2-6, with D uncertain. The ends were cut back, 0 bases at V and 1 base at J, with 7 bases in the middle. The CDR3 is made up of 16 amino acids. Per the germline V gene, CDR1 is LGHNA and CDR2 is YSLEER. The CDR3 region has the DNA TGCGCCAGCAGCCAAGATTTCCCGTCTGGGGCCAACGTCCTGACTTTC. Translation gives CASSQDFPSGANVLTF.

The chain joins TRBV27 to TRBJ1-6; 7 nucleotides match TRBD1. V was pared by 3 bases and J by 7 bases, with 3 bases of the junction left unmatched. This CDR3 spans 14 amino acids. Germline V CDR1 and CDR2: MNHEY, SMNVEV (reference sequence). This CDR3 is CASSFDRANSPLHF. CDR3 nucleotides: TGTGCCAGCAGTTTCGACAGGGCCAATTCACCCCTCCACTTT.

The V and J genes are TRBV2 and TRBJ2-7; a possible D gene is TRBD1 (6 bases). The germline V gene encodes CDR1 SNHLY and CDR2 FYNNEI. CDR3 length: 12 residues. V gave up 10 bases and J gave up 1 base, with 11 bases separating them. CDR3 amino acids: CANRDKSYEQYF. CDR3 DNA: TGTGCCAACCGGGACAAGTCCTACGAGCAGTACTTC.

The rearrangement joins TRBV10-3 to TRBJ1-2, with D perhaps matching TRBD1 (6 bases). This CDR3 is 14 amino acids long. Trimming cost V 5 bases and J 0 bases, with 10 bases left between them. Germline V gives CDR1 ENHRY, CDR2 SYGVKD. The CDR3 nucleotides read TGTGCCATCAGTACACCAGGGGCTAACTATGGCTACACCTTC. Its translation: CAISTPGANYGYTF.

The rearrangement uses TRBV11-3 and TRBJ1-1, with 7 nucleotides matching TRBD1. The CDR3 covers 13 residues. Germline assignment: CDR1 SGHNT and CDR2 YENEEA. Trimming took 4 bases from V and 11 from J; bases not matched to a gene: 10. The CDR3 DNA reads TGTGCCAGCAGCTCACGACTGACAGGGTATGCTTTCTTT. Its protein product is CASSSRLTGYAFF.

The CDR3 coding sequence is TGTGCCAGCAGCTCGACAGGGGGATCAGATACGCAGTATTTT. This encodes CASSSTGGSDTQYF. This sequence joins TRBV5-6 and TRBJ2-3; the match to TRBD1 covers 9 bases. J lost 4 bases, V lost 3 bases, and 3 bases had no gene match. Germline V gene data show CDR1 as SGHDT and CDR2 as YYEEEE. This CDR3 comprises 14 residues.

The chain is built from TRBV5-4 and TRBJ2-5, with a possible D match to TRBD1 (5 bases). The V gene's germline CDR1 is SGHNT and CDR2 YYREEE (reference sequence). V shed 0 bases and J shed 1 base, with 7 bases lying between them. The CDR3 extends over 14 amino acids. This CDR3 reads CASSLGQGQETQYF. CDR3 in DNA: TGTGCCAGCAGCTTGGGTCAGGGCCAAGAGACCCAGTACTTC.

The chain is built from TRBV7-9 and TRBJ2-2, with D unresolved. Per the germline V gene, CDR1 is SEHNR and CDR2 is FQNEAQ (reference sequence). CDR3 length equals 11 residues. Trimming took 5 bases from V and 5 from J, leaving 3 bases between them. The DNA for the CDR3 is TGTGCCAGCAGCCGTACCGGGGAGCTGTTTTTT. It encodes CASSRTGELFF. Drawing the rest from reference TRBV7-9 and TRBJ2-2, the complete variable domain is DTGVSQNPRHKITKRGQNVTFRCDPISEHNRLYWYRQTLGQGPEFLTYFQNEAQLEKSRLLSDRFSAERPKGSFSTLEIQRTEQGDSAMYLCASSRTGELFFGEGSRLTVL.

The V and J genes are TRBV19 and TRBJ1-2; maybe TRBD1 (5 bases). This CDR3 comprises 15 residues. Per the germline V gene, CDR1 is LNHDA and CDR2 is SQIVND (reference sequence). Deletions cut 1 base from V and 6 bases from J, with 15 bases between. CDR3 in DNA: TGTGCCAGTAGTATAGTACCGGCAGGGATAAATGGCTACACCTTC. Its protein is CASSIVPAGINGYTF. Full variable domain (remainder filled in from reference TRBV19 and TRBJ1-2): DGGITQSPKYLFRKEGQNVTLSCEQNLNHDAMYWYRQDPGQGLRLIYYSQIVNDFQKGDIAEGYSVSREKKESFPLTVTSAQKNPTAFYLCASSIVPAGINGYTFGSGTRLTVV.

On this clone: Germline is not matched at one junction end, which may reflect a read error. Other nucleotide sequences in the sample specify the same CDR3. The chain couples TRBV5-1 to TRBJ1-6; 9 bases match TRBD1. The CDR3 runs to 14 residues. Germline V CDR1 and CDR2: SGHRS, YFSETQ. CDR3 in DNA: TGCGCCAGCAGCCAGGGACAGGGAGCTTCACCCCTACACTTT. Its translation is CASSQGQGASPLHF.

Here the CDR3 reads CASSSVETQYF. CDR3 nucleotide sequence: TGCGCCAGCAGCTCCGTGGAGACCCAGTACTTC. This chain joins TRBV5-1 and TRBJ2-5; D remains unclear. Trimming removed 3 bases from V and 5 bases from J, with 5 bases in between. This CDR3 comprises 11 residues. Germline loops: CDR1 SGHRS, CDR2 YFSETQ. Supplemented by reference TRBV5-1 and TRBJ2-5, the full variable domain reads KAGVTQTPRYLIKTRGQQVTLSCSPISGHRSVSWYQQTPGQGLQFLFEYFSETQRNKGNFPGRFSGRQFSNSRSEMNVSTLELGDSALYLCASSSVETQYFGPGTRLLVL.

The gene calls are TRBV29-1 and TRBJ2-7, with 8 bases that match TRBD1. Germline assignment: CDR1 SQVTM and CDR2 ANQGSEA. The CDR3 runs to 14 residues. Unmatched junction bases numbered 9, after V lost 1 base and J lost 7 bases. The DNA of the CDR3 is TGCAGCGTTGAAGGGCAGGGGGCGCTTTTTGAGCAGTACTTC. Encoded protein: CSVEGQGALFEQYF.

The V and J genes are TRBV4-1 and TRBJ2-7, with 8 bases matching TRBD1. V was clipped by 0 bases and J by 1 base; unmatched bases: 5. Germline values: CDR1 MGHRA, CDR2 YSYEKL. The CDR3 is 16 amino acids. CDR3 nucleotides: TGCGCCAGCAGCCAAGACGGGACAGGCATTTCCTACGAGCAGTACTTC. This translates into CASSQDGTGISYEQYF.

The V gene is TRBV9, the J gene TRBJ1-1, with D unresolved. The CDR3 is made up of 14 amino acids. From germline, CDR1 is SGDLS and CDR2 YYNGEE. Trimming cost V 0 bases and J 1 base, with 7 bases left between them. The CDR3 spells CASSVGPENTEAFF. CDR3 nucleotides: TGTGCCAGCAGCGTAGGCCCAGAGAACACTGAAGCTTTCTTT.

The chain uses TRBV5-1 and TRBJ2-7, with 7 bases fitting TRBD2. V trimming: 0 bases; J trimming: 0 bases; junction bases outside the gene matches: 0. This CDR3 contains 14 residues. Germline V lookup: CDR1 SGHRS, CDR2 YFSETQ. The CDR3 region is CASSLGEGSYEQYF. The CDR3 coding sequence is TGCGCCAGCAGCTTGGGGGAGGGCTCCTACGAGCAGTACTTC. Using reference TRBV5-1 and TRBJ2-7 for the parts outside the CDR3, the full variable domain is KAGVTQTPRYLIKTRGQQVTLSCSPISGHRSVSWYQQTPGQGLQFLFEYFSETQRNKGNFPGRFSGRQFSNSRSEMNVSTLELGDSALYLCASSLGEGSYEQYFGPGTRLTVT.

For the CDR3, the DNA is TGTGCCAGCAGTCGAGGGGGTGCTAATGAAAAACTGTTTTTT. This translates into CASSRGGANEKLFF. This chain joins TRBV28 and TRBJ1-4; weak D call: TRBD1 (6 bases). Germline CDR1 MDHEN, CDR2 SYDVKM. The CDR3 runs to 14 residues. Trimming removed 5 bases at V and 3 bases at J, with 10 bases between.

The chain employs TRBV6-1 and TRBJ2-2; D not resolved. The V gene lost 8 bases and the J gene lost 2 bases, with 12 bases spanning the gap. The CDR3 loop spans 14 amino acids. Germline-derived CDR1 and CDR2 are MNHNS and SASEGT. The CDR3 region is CASSSLINTGELFF. In DNA, the CDR3 is TGTGCCAGCTCCTCCCTAATTAACACCGGGGAGCTGTTTTTT.

This chain connects TRBV7-9 to TRBJ1-2, with TRBD1 matching over 8 bases. The CDR3 is 15 amino acids. Per the germline V gene, CDR1 is SEHNR and CDR2 is FQNEAQ (reference sequence). V lost 4 bases to trimming and J lost 0 bases; unmatched junction nucleotides: 4. CDR3: CASSSATGANYGYTF. The CDR3 nucleotides are TGTGCCAGCAGCTCGGCGACAGGGGCTAACTATGGCTACACCTTC.

V and J are TRBV11-3 and TRBJ2-6; tentatively, D is TRBD1 (5 bases). There are 16 residues in the CDR3. V was pared by 1 base and J by 0 bases, with 7 bases between. The V gene's germline CDR1 is SGHNT and CDR2 YENEEA. Here the CDR3 reads CASSLGQSSGANVLTF. The CDR3 DNA is TGTGCCAGCAGCTTAGGACAGAGCTCTGGGGCCAACGTCCTGACTTTC.

The chain carries TRBV30 and TRBJ2-2, with unresolved D. Deletions cut 7 bases from V and 1 base from J, with 10 bases between. The CDR3 loop spans 13 amino acids. Germline values: CDR1 GTSNPN, CDR2 SVGIG (reference sequence). CDR3 amino acids: CASPGRNTGELFF. DNA for the CDR3: TGTGCCTCCCCTGGGCGGAACACCGGGGAGCTGTTTTTT. Full variable domain (outside the CDR3, taken from reference TRBV30 and TRBJ2-2): SQTIHQWPATLVQPVGSPLSLECTVEGTSNPNLYWYRQAAGRGLQLLFYSVGIGQISSEVPQNLSASRPQDRQFILSSKKLLLSDSGFYLCASPGRNTGELFFGEGSRLTVL.

V and J are TRBV7-2 and TRBJ2-7; the D gene is possibly TRBD2 (6 bases). V shed 4 bases and J shed 7 bases, with 11 bases lying between them. Per the germline V gene, CDR1 is SGHTA and CDR2 is FQGNSA. CDR3 length: 12 residues. The chain's CDR3 is CASSWDFGEQYF. The CDR3 nucleotides read TGTGCCAGCAGCTGGGACTTCGGGGAGCAGTACTTC.

The chain is built from TRBV7-3 and TRBJ2-7; possible D gene TRBD1, 5 bases. The germline V and J ends were trimmed by 3 bases and 6 bases, with 12 bases remaining between them. Germline V gives CDR1 SGHTA, CDR2 FQGTGA. The CDR3 has 13 amino acids. For the CDR3, the DNA is TGTGCCAGCAGCTTCGGACAAGCTGGCGAGCAGTACTTC. This codes for CASSFGQAGEQYF.

V and J are TRBV6-1 and TRBJ2-1, with a possible D match to TRBD1 (6 bases). Germline values: CDR1 MNHNS, CDR2 SASEGT. This CDR3 contains 16 residues. Trimming left V 4 bases short and J 2 bases short, with 15 bases between. This CDR3 reads CASSGQTGKTYNEQFF. CDR3 sequence (DNA): TGTGCCAGCAGTGGTCAGACAGGCAAGACCTACAATGAGCAGTTCTTC.

V is TRBV30 and J is TRBJ2-7; 9 bases line up with TRBD2. V was clipped by 1 base and J by 5 bases; unmatched bases: 3. Germline CDR1 and CDR2: GTSNPN and SVGIG (reference sequence). The CDR3 length is 13 residues. DNA for the CDR3: TGTGCCTGGAGTGAAGCGGGAGGCAACGAGCAGTACTTC. Its translation is CAWSEAGGNEQYF. The variable domain in full, with the rest retrieved from reference TRBV30 and TRBJ2-7, is SQTIHQWPATLVQPVGSPLSLECTVEGTSNPNLYWYRQAAGRGLQLLFYSVGIGQISSEVPQNLSASRPQDRQFILSSKKLLLSDSGFYLCAWSEAGGNEQYFGPGTRLTVT.

With respect to this clone: The same CDR3 arises from other DNA sequences in this sample as well. The chain joins TRBV7-9 to TRBJ2-7; 7 bases are shared with TRBD2. From germline, CDR1 is SEHNR and CDR2 FQNEAQ (reference sequence). This CDR3 has 14 amino acids. Trimming removed 4 bases from V and 2 bases from J; junction bases left unmatched: 5. In nucleotides, the CDR3 is TGTGCCAGCAGCTCTAGCGGAGGCGCCTACGAGCAGTACTTC. Its translation: CASSSSGGAYEQYF.

This chain uses TRBV7-3 with TRBJ2-3; D remains ambiguous. The CDR3 sequence is 14 residues long. Trimming left V 0 bases short and J 2 bases short, with 6 bases between. Germline lookup yields CDR1 SGHTA and CDR2 FQGTGA. As DNA, the CDR3 is TGTGCCAGCAGCTTAACGGCCGCCACAGATACGCAGTATTTT. Its translation: CASSLTAATDTQYF. The full variable domain, in which reference TRBV7-3 and TRBJ2-3 provide the parts outside the CDR3, is GAGVSQTPSNKVTEKGKYVELRCDPISGHTALYWYRQSLGQGPEFLIYFQGTGAADDSGLPNDRFFAVRPEGSVSTLKIQRTERGDSAVYLCASSLTAATDTQYFGPGTRLTVL.

The V and J genes are TRBV11-2 and TRBJ2-5; 10 bases align to TRBD2. V gave up 2 bases and J gave up 4 bases; unmatched junction bases: 7. CDR3 length: 16 residues. Germline loops: CDR1 SGHAT, CDR2 FQNNGV. CDR3 protein: CASSLIPSGGGETQYF. The DNA for the CDR3 is TGTGCCAGCAGCTTAATCCCCAGCGGGGGGGGAGAGACCCAGTACTTC.

The chain recombines TRBV4-2 with TRBJ2-3; no reliable D call. The CDR3 sequence is 20 residues long. V lost 0 bases, J lost 3 bases, and 25 bases lay in between. In germline, CDR1 is LGHNA, CDR2 YNFKEQ. The CDR3 region is CASSQDISPGPFPETDTQYF. The DNA of the CDR3 is TGTGCCAGCAGCCAAGATATTAGTCCAGGCCCATTCCCGGAAACAGATACGCAGTATTTT.

V and J are TRBV7-9 and TRBJ1-5; TRBD1 matches at 7 bases. The CDR3 contains 15 residues. The germline V gene has CDR1 SEHNR and CDR2 FQNEAQ (reference sequence). The J segment lost 4 bases and the V segment lost 2 bases, leaving 5 bases of the junction unmatched. The CDR3 region has the DNA TGTGCCAGCAGCTTATTGGGACAGCCAAATCAGCCCCAGCATTTT. The encoded protein is CASSLLGQPNQPQHF.

CDR3 in amino acids: CASSPGQGRYNEQFF. In DNA, the CDR3 is TGTGCCAGCAGCCCGGGACAGGGGCGATACAATGAGCAGTTCTTC. The J gene is TRBJ2-1, the V gene TRBV7-3, with 10 bases aligning to TRBD1. This CDR3 comprises 15 residues. CDR1 is SGHTA, CDR2 FQGTGA, per germline. The V gene end was trimmed by 5 bases and the J gene end by 4 bases; junction bases not matched to a gene: 5.